This TCR beta chain was documented in a study of blood T cell repertoires in COVID-19. Study in general: From T cells, B-cell-depleted T cells, or PBMCs came the material, which was cDNA or gDNA.

Methods used by the authors: Amplification of reference gene primers was used by the study to estimate nucleated cell counts. Some clones are missing from TCRdb's copy, which holds only in-frame ones; the method was immunoSEQ multiplex PCR. V and J calls and clone size follow that table, whereas D and trimming were derived from the DNA. This table has nearly 25,000 clones, around 81% appearing once. The source material was peripheral blood. This receptor was obtained from a man in his 70s with acute or convalescent COVID-19.

The CDR3 protein is CASSRRDSGSPLHF. CDR3 DNA sequence: TGTGCCAGCAGCCGTCGGGACTCCGGGTCACCCCTCCACTTT. The chain employs TRBV13 and TRBJ1-6; D perhaps matches TRBD1 (5 bases). V lost 5 bases and J lost 10, with 15 bases in between. This CDR3 spans 14 amino acids. CDR1 is PRHDT and CDR2 is FYEKMQ in the germline V gene (reference sequence).